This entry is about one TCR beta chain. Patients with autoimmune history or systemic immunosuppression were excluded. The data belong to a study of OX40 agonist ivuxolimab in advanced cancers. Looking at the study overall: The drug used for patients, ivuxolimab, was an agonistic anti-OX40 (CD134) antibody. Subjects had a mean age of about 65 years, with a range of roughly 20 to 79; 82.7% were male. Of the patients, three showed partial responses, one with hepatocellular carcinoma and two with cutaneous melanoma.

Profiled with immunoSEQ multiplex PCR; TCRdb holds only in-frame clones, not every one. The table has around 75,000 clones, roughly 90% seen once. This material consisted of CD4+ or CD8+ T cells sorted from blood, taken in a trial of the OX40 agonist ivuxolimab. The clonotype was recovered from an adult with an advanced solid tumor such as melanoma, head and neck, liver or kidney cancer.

CDR3 in amino acids: CASSHGTSGRGGELFF. CDR3 in DNA: TGTGCCAGCAGCCATGGGACTAGCGGGAGAGGCGGGGAGCTGTTTTTT. The chain combines TRBV14 with TRBJ2-2; 14 positions match TRBD2. The germline V gene encodes CDR1 SGHDN and CDR2 FVKESK. The CDR3 covers 16 residues. Unmatched junction bases numbered 4, after V lost 3 bases and J lost 7 bases.